The clone carrying this T cell receptor beta chain has more than one count but fewer than ten. Its antigen is still unknown. This sample was taken from a study of glioma-infiltrating T cells. V was clipped by 2 bases and J by 4 bases, with 10 bases between them. The CDR3 is 14 residues long. The V gene's germline CDR1 is KGHDR and CDR2 SFDVKD. Using RNA template, CDR3s of TCR alpha and beta were amplified with iRepertoire arm-PCR. Tissue mRNA or PBMC total RNA, about 90-400 ng, went into one-step reverse transcription and amplification. TCRdb re-called the multiplex PCR reads through MiXCR, storing one row per CDR3 protein. Of over 140,000 distinct CDR3 sequences in the sample, around 42% were seen once. Study results and limitations: Gliomas, especially low-grade, showed above-expected tissue-blood divergence; non-neoplastic patients showed below. Tissue and blood shared very few CDR3 sequences.

The sequence was collected from a human donor with low-grade glioma or glioblastoma, undergoing nonglioma brain surgery, or in good health (not recorded which). The V and J genes are TRBV24-1 and TRBJ2-5; weak D call: TRBD2 (6 bases). Input material: glioma tissue, nonneoplastic brain tissue, or PBMCs (not recorded which). In nucleotides, the CDR3 is TGTGCCACCAGTGATTCAAGACTAGTAGAGACCCAGTACTTC. Encoded protein: CATSDSRLVETQYF.